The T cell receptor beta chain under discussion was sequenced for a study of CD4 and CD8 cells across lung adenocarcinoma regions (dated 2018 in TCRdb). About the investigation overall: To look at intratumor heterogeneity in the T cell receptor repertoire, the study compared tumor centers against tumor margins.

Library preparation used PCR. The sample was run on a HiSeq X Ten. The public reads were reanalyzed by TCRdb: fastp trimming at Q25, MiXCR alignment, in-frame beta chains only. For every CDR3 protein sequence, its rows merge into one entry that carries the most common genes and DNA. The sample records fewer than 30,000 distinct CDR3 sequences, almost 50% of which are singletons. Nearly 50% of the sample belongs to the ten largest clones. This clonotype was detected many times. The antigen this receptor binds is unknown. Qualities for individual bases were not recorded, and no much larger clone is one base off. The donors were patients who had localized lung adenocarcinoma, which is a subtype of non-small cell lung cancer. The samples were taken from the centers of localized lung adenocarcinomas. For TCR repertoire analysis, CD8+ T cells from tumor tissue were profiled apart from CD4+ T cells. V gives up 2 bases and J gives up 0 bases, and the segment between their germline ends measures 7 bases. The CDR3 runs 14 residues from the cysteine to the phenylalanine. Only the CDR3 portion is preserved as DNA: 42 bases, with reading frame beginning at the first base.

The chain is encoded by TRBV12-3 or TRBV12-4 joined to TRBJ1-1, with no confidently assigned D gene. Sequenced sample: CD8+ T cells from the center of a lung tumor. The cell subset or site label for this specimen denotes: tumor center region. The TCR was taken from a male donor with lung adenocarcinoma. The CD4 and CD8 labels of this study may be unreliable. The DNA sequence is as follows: TGTGCCAGCAGTTTAACTTCGGTGAACACTGAAGCTTTCTTT. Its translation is CASSLTSVNTEAFF.